What follows is one T cell receptor beta chain and its context. Its antigen is still unknown. These data originate in a study of cytomegalovirus exposure and HLA in healthy donors. Whole-study results and caveats: Cytomegalovirus-associated TCR beta chains were listed, numbering 164. Several of the most significant clusters appeared, in a later analysis, to be linked to common viral pathogens. It was reported that the classifier diagnosed cytomegalovirus status with high specificity and sensitivity in both the original and validation cohorts. The authors judged a highly shared variant cluster likely a sequencing artifact.

Looked up from germline, CDR1 is MDHEN and CDR2 is SYDVKM. The CDR3 sequence is 15 residues long. Trimming shortened V by 5 bases and J by 2 bases, and 16 bases separated the two germline ends. Primers included in the PCR were 60 Vbeta and 13 Jbeta primers. Sequencing was performed with immunoSEQ multiplex PCR; in TCRdb, only in-frame clones are kept and a portion is missing. The profile shows hundreds of thousands of clones, roughly 79% of them singletons. This sequence originates from a man between 18 and 35 years old in good health and CMV-seronegative. The specimen was PBMCs. The chain recombines TRBV28 with TRBJ2-7; a possible D gene is TRBD1 (7 bases). This CDR3 reads CASSGGGQMAYEQYF. The CDR3 DNA reads TGTGCCAGCAGTGGAGGGGGACAGATGGCCTACGAGCAGTACTTC.